The TCR beta chain under discussion was sequenced for a study of patients and donors after allogeneic stem cell transplantation (dated by TCRdb to 2020 to 2022). As for this clonotype: There is no known antigen for this receptor. Base-call qualities are not available, and no considerably larger clone is one nucleotide away.

As encoded in the germline V gene (reference sequence), CDR1 is LNHNV while CDR2 is YYDKDF. Trimming takes 5 bases from V and 1 base from J, and the germline ends sit 18 bases apart. The CDR3 runs 16 residues from the cysteine to the phenylalanine. The entry retains the CDR3 DNA only, 48 bases that are in frame from base 1. Libraries were built with RT-PCR. The listed sequencing device is NextSeq 550. Using fastp trimming at Q25 and MiXCR clonotype assembly, TCRdb reanalyzed the public sequencing data and kept in-frame beta chains. Rows matching on CDR3 protein sequence are summarized as one entry with the most common DNA and genes. The sample table contains roughly 960,000 distinct CDR3 sequences; only one count was recorded for under 20% of them. The biggest ten clones account for roughly 6% of the sample.

Specimen: blood, either unsorted or a sorted T cell fraction (not recorded which). This clonotype originated in a human donor who was either an allogeneic HSCT recipient or a stem cell or donor lymphocyte infusion donor (not recorded which). It is not recorded whose cells these are; they may come from a transplant donor. The receptor chain draws on TRBV15 and TRBJ2-7, with the D call perhaps TRBD1 or TRBD2, as 7 bases match in each case. The DNA sequence follows: TGTGCCACCAGCCTCGAAAGGGGGCGGGGGTCCTACGAGCAGTACTTC. Translated, this gives CATSLERGRGSYEQYF.